The entry that follows covers one T cell receptor beta chain sequence. The sample is drawn from a study of T-cell memory formation after mild COVID-19. Germline-derived CDR1 and CDR2 are MNHEY and SVGAGI. The V gene lost 5 bases and the J gene lost 1 base, with 8 bases spanning the gap. There are 13 residues in the CDR3. MiXCR was run by TCRdb on the 5' RACE reads, yielding one entry per CDR3 protein. The table lists 500,000 to 650,000 distinct CDR3 sequences, roughly 20% of them singletons, with about 8.4% in the top ten. This TCR came from an adult woman who had mild COVID-19 (a few samples of this study predate the infection). Cell type and time point are not known. V and J are TRBV6-5 and TRBJ1-1; no definite D call. Material: PBMCs or a T cell subset sorted from them (not recorded which). The CDR3 loop reads CASSTRPNTEAFF. In nucleotides, the CDR3 is TGTGCCAGCAGTACCAGGCCGAACACTGAAGCTTTCTTT.